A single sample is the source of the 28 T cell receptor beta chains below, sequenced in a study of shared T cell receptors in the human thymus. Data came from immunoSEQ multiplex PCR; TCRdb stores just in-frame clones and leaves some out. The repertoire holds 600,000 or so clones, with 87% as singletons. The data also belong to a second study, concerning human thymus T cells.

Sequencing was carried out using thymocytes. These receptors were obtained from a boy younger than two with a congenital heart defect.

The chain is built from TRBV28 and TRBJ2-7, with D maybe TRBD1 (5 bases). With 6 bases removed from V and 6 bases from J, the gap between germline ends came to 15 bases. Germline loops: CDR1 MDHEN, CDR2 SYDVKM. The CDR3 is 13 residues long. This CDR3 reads CASSLPRVREQYF. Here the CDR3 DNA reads TGTGCCAGCAGCTTACCCAGGGTCCGCGAGCAGTACTTC.

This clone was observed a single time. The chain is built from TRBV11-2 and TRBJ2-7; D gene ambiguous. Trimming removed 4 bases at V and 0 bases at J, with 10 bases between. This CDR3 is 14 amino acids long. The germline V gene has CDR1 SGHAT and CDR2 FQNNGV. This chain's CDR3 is CASSSFRVSYEQYF. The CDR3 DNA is TGTGCCAGCAGCTCATTTCGCGTCTCCTACGAGCAGTACTTC.

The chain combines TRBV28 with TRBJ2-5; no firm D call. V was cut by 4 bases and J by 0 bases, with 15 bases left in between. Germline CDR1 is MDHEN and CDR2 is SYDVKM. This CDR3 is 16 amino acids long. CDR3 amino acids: CASSYCSALYQETQYF. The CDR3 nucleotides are TGTGCCAGCAGTTACTGCTCCGCACTGTACCAAGAGACCCAGTACTTC.

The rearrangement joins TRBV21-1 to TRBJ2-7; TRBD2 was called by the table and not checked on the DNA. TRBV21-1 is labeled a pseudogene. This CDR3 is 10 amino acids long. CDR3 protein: CATSKYEQYF. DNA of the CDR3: TGTGCCACCTCTAAATACGAGCAGTACTTC.

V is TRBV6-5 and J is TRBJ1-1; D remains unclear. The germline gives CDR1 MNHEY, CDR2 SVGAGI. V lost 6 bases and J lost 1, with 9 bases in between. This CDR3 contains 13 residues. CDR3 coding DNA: TGTGCCAGCAGAAGTAGTAAGAACACTGAAGCTTTCTTT. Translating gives CASRSSKNTEAFF.

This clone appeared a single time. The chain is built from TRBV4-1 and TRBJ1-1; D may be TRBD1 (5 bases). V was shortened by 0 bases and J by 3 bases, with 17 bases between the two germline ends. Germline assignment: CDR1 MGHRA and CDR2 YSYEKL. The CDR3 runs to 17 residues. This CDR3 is CASSQDLGQTGYTEAFF. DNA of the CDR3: TGCGCCAGCAGCCAAGATCTTGGTCAAACAGGCTACACTGAAGCTTTCTTT.

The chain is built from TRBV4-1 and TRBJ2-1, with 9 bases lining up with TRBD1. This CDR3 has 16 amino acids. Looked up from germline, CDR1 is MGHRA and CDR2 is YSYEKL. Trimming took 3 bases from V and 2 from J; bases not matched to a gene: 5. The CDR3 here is CASSQGRDRAYNEQFF. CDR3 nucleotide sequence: TGCGCCAGCAGCCAGGGCCGGGACAGGGCCTACAATGAGCAGTTCTTC.

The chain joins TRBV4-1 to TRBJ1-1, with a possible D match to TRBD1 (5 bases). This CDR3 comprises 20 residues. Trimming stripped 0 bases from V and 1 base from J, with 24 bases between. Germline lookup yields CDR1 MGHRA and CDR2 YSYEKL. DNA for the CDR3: TGCGCCAGCAGCCAAGAACGAGGGTTAGGAATACGGAGGGGGAACACTGAAGCTTTCTTT. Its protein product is CASSQERGLGIRRGNTEAFF.

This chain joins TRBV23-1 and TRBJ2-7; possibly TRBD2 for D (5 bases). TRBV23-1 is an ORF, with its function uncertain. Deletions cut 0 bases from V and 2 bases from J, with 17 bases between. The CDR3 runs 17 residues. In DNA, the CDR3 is TGCGCCAGCAGTCAATCGAGAGAGGGTTCGGGAACCTACGAGCAGTACTTC. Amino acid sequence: CASSQSREGSGTYEQYF.

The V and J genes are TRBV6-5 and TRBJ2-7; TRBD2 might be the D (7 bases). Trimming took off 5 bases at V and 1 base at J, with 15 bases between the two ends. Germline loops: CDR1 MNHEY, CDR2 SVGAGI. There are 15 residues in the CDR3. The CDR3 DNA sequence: TGTGCCAGCAGTCCCGCGGGGAGGGGGTCCTACGAGCAGTACTTC. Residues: CASSPAGRGSYEQYF.

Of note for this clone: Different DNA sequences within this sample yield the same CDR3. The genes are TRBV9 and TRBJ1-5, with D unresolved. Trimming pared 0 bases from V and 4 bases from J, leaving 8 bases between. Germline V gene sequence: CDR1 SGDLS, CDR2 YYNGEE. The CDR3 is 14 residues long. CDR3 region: CASSVGQTNQPQHF. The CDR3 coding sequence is TGTGCCAGCAGCGTAGGGCAGACTAATCAGCCCCAGCATTTT.

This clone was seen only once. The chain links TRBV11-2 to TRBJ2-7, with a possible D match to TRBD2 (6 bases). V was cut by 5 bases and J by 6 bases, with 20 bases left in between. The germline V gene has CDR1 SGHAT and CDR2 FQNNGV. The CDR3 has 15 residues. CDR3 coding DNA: TGTGCCAGCAGCCCCCCGAATCCGGGAGCCGTCGAGCAGTACTTC. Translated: CASSPPNPGAVEQYF.

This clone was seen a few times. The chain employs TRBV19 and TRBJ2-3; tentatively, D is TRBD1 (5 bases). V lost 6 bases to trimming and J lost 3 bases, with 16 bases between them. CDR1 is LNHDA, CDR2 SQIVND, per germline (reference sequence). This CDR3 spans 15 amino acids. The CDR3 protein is CASSPSGYSTDTQYF. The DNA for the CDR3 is TGTGCCAGTAGCCCCTCAGGGTATAGTACAGATACGCAGTATTTT. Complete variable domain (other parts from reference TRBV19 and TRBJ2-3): DGGITQSPKYLFRKEGQNVTLSCEQNLNHDAMYWYRQDPGQGLRLIYYSQIVNDFQKGDIAEGYSVSREKKESFPLTVTSAQKNPTAFYLCASSPSGYSTDTQYFGPGTRLTVL.

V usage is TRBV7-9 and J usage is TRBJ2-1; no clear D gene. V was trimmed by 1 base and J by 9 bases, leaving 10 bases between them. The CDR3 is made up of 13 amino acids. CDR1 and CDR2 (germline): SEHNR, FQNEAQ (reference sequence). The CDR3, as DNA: TGTGCCAGCAGCTTAGTGTGCGGTTTTGAGCAGTTCTTC. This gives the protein CASSLVCGFEQFF.

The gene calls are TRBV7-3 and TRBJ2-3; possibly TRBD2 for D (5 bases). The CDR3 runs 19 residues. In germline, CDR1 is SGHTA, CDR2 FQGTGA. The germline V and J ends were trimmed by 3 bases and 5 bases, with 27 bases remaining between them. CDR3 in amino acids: CASSLPSDRPDSLRDTQYF. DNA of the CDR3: TGTGCCAGCAGCTTGCCGTCCGATCGACCGGACTCCCTCCGAGATACGCAGTATTTT.

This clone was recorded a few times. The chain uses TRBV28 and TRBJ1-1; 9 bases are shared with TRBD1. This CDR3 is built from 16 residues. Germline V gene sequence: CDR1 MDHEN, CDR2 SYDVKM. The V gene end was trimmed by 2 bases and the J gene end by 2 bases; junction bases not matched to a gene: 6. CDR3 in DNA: TGTGCCAGCAGTTTAATCTACAGGGGGCTTAACACTGAAGCTTTCTTT. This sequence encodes CASSLIYRGLNTEAFF.

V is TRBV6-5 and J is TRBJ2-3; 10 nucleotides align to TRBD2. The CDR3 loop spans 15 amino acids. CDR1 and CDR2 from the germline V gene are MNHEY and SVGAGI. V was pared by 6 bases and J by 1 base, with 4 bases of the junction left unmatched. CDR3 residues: CASRRLAGRTDTQYF. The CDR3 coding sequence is TGTGCCAGCAGGCGACTAGCGGGTCGCACAGATACGCAGTATTTT.

The CDR3 region is CASSLPLQGAPGGGSPSYNEQFF. The CDR3 DNA follows: TGTGCCAGCAGTTTGCCCCTTCAGGGGGCTCCAGGGGGAGGATCGCCAAGTTATAATGAGCAGTTCTTC. The V gene is TRBV28, the J gene TRBJ2-1; 8 nucleotides align to TRBD1. V dropped 3 bases and J dropped 7; count of bases not matched to a gene: 32. The CDR3 loop spans 23 amino acids. CDR1 and CDR2 (germline): MDHEN, SYDVKM.

CDR3 in amino acids: CSVEDRDSGDQAKNIQYF. The CDR3 DNA reads as TGCAGCGTTGAAGATCGGGATAGCGGGGACCAAGCCAAAAACATTCAGTACTTC. The V gene is TRBV29-1, the J gene TRBJ2-4; 8 bases agree with TRBD2. The V and J ends lost 0 bases and 0 bases, in that order; junction bases with no gene match: 10. Germline V CDR1 and CDR2: SQVTM, ANQGSEA. The CDR3 length is 18 residues. The full variable domain, with the rest looked up from reference TRBV29-1 and TRBJ2-4, is SAVISQKPSRDICQRGTSLTIQCQVDSQVTMMFWYRQQPGQSLTLIATANQGSEATYESGFVIDKFPISRPNLTFSTLTVSNMSPEDSSIYLCSVEDRDSGDQAKNIQYFGAGTRLSVL.

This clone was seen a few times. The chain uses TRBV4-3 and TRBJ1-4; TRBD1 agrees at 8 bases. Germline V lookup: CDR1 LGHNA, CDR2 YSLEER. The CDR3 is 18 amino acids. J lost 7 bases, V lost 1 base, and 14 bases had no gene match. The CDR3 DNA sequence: TGCGCCAGCAGCCAAGCGTGGACCTACGACAGGGGATTTGAAAAACTGTTTTTT. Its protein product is CASSQAWTYDRGFEKLFF.

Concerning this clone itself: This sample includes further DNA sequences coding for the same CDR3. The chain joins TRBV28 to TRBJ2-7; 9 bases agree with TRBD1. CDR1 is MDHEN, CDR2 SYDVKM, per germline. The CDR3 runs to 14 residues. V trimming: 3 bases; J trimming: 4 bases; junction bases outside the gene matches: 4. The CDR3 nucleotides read TGTGCCAGCAGTTTGGGACAGGGTTTGTACGAGCAGTACTTC. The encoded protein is CASSLGQGLYEQYF.

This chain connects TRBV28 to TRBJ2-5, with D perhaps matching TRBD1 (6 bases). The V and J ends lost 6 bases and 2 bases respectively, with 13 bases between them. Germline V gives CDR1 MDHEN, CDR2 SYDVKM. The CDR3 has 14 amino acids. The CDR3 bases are TGTGCCAGCAGGCCCGGGGACATGCAAGAGACCCAGTACTTC. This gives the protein CASRPGDMQETQYF.

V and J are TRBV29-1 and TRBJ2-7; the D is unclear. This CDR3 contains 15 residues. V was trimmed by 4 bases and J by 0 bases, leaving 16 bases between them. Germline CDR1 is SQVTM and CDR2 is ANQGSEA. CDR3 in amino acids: CSVVCAETSSYEQYF. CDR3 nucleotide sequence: TGCAGCGTTGTTTGTGCAGAGACAAGCTCCTACGAGCAGTACTTC.

The CDR3 nucleotides are TGTGCCACTTCACAGTGGGGCAATCAGCCCCAGCATTTT. Translated: CATSQWGNQPQHF. The gene calls are TRBV15 and TRBJ1-5; D uncertain. Trimming shortened V by 9 bases and J by 2 bases, and 11 bases separated the two germline ends. The length of the CDR3 is 13 residues. The germline V gene has CDR1 LNHNV and CDR2 YYDKDF (reference sequence).

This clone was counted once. The CDR3 DNA reads as TGTGCCAGCGTCGCGGAAAAGAACACTGAAGCTTTCTTT. This codes for CASVAEKNTEAFF. The rearrangement links TRBV5-8 to TRBJ1-1; D is ambiguous. The CDR3 spans 13 residues. V lost 7 bases and J 1 base, leaving 11 bases between the germline ends. Germline V CDR1 and CDR2: SGHTS, YDEGEE.

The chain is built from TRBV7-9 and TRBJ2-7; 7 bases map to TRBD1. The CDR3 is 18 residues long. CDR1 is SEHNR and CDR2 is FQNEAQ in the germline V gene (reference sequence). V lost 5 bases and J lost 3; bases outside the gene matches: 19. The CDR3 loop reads CASSTTPPDRDLFYEQYF. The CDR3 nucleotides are TGTGCCAGCAGCACAACACCGCCCGACAGGGACCTATTCTACGAGCAGTACTTC.

CDR3 in DNA: TGTGCCAGCAGCCCCCGCTTTAGGGACAGTGACACAGATACGCAGTATTTT. Translation gives CASSPRFRDSDTDTQYF. The V gene is TRBV7-9, the J gene TRBJ2-3, with TRBD1 matching 7 bases. The CDR3 consists of 17 residues. The ends lost 5 bases at V and 2 bases at J; junction bases unmatched: 13. Per germline, CDR1 SEHNR and CDR2 FQNEAQ (reference sequence).

As DNA, the CDR3 is TGTGCCAGCAGCAACGGGAGTCCGGGGTGCGAGCAGTACTTC. This codes for CASSNGSPGCEQYF. The rearrangement joins TRBV5-4 to TRBJ2-7; TRBD2 is a possible D gene (6 bases). Between the trimmed V and J ends, which lost 4 bases and 6 bases, there was a span of 17 bases. This CDR3 is 14 amino acids long. Per the germline V gene, CDR1 is SGHNT and CDR2 is YYREEE (reference sequence).